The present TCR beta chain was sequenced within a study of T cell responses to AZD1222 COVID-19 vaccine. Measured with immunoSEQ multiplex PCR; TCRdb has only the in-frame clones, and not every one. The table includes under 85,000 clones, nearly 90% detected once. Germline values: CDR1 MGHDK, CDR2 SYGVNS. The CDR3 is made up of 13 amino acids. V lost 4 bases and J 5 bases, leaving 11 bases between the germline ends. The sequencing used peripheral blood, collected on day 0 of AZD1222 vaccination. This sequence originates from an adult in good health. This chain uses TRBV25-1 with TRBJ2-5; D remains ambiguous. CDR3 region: CASSVPPRETQYF. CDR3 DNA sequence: TGTGCCAGCAGTGTTCCTCCCCGGGAGACCCAGTACTTC.